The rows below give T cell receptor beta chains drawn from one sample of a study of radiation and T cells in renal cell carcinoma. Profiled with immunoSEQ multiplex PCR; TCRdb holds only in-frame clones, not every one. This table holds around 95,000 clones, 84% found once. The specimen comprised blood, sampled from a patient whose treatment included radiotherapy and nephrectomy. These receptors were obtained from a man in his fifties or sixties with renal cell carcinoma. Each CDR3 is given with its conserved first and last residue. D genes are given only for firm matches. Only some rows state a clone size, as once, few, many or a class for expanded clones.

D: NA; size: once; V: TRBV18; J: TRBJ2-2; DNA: TGTGCCAGCTCACGTACAGGGTCGAACACCGGGGAGCTGTTTTTT; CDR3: CASSRTGSNTGELFF
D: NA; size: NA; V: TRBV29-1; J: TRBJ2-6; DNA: TGCAGCGTTGAGTCAACCGGGGCCAACGTCCTGACTTTC; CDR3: CSVESTGANVLTF
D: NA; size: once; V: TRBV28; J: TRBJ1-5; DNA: TGTGCCAGCAGTGCCGTCACGAGGCCCCATCAGCCCCAGCATTTT; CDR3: CASSAVTRPHQPQHF
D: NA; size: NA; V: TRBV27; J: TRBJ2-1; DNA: TGTGCCAGCAGTATCCTAAGGACCGGTTCCGACAATGAGCAGTTCTTC; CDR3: CASSILRTGSDNEQFF
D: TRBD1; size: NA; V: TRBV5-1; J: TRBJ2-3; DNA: TGCGCCAGCAGCTTGGTGGGACAGGGTACAGATACGCAGTATTTT; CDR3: CASSLVGQGTDTQYF
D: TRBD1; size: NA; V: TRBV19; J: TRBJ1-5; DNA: TGTGCCAGTAGAGAAACAGGGGAGGGCCAGCCCCAGCATTTT; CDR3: CASRETGEGQPQHF
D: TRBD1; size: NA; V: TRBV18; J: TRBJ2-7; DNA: TGTGCCAGCTCATCCGAGGGACAGGGCGTCGAGCAGTACTTC; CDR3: CASSSEGQGVEQYF
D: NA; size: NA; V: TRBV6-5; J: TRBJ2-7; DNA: TGTGCCAGCAGAATTGCCGGGACTTCGGCCTACGAGCAGTACTTC; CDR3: CASRIAGTSAYEQYF
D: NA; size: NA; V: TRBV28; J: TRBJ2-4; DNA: TGTGCCAGCAGCCTTATGGGGTTTGCCAAAAACATTCAGTACTTC; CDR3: CASSLMGFAKNIQYF
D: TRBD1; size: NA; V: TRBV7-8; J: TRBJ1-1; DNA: TGTGCCAGCAGCAACCCCGGGACAGGGATGACTGAAGCTTTCTTT; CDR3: CASSNPGTGMTEAFF
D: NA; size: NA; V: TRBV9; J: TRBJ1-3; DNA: TGTGCCAGCAGCGTAGTGGGTGGACGGACTGGAAACACCATATATTTT; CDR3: CASSVVGGRTGNTIYF
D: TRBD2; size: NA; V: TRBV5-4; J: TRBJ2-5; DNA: TGTGCCAGCAGCTTAGTCTTTAGCGGGAGGCTCCAAGAGACCCAGTACTTC; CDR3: CASSLVFSGRLQETQYF
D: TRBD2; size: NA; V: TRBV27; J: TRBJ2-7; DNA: TGTGCCAGCAGTTTATATGGCGGGAGCGTTTACGAGCAGTACTTC; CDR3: CASSLYGGSVYEQYF
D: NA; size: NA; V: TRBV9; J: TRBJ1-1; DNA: TGTGCCAGCAGCCCCGGAGACGACACTGAAGCTTTCTTT; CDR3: CASSPGDDTEAFF
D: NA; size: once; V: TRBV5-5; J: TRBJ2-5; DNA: TGTGCCAGCAGTTTGGGGCAGAGAGGAGAGACCCAGTACTTC; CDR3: CASSLGQRGETQYF
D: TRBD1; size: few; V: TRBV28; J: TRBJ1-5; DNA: TGTGCCAGCTGGTATGACAGGGGCCGGGATCAGCCCCAGCATTTT; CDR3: CASWYDRGRDQPQHF
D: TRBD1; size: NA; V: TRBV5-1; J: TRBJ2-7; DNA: TGCGCCAGCAGCTTGGGTGCGACAGGGGGCTCGGGTGAGCAGTACTTC; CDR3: CASSLGATGGSGEQYF
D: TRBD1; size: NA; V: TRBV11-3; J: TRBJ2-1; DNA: TGTGCCAGCAGCTTCGAGGGGGCGCACGATGAGCAGTTCTTC; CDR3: CASSFEGAHDEQFF
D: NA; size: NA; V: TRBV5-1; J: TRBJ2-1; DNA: TGCGCCAGCAGCTTCCTAGCCCTGGGGGATGAGCAGTTCTTC; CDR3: CASSFLALGDEQFF
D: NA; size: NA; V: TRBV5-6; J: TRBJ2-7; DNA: TGTGCCAGCAGCCTGGGACTTGTCTACGAGCAGTACTTC; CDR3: CASSLGLVYEQYF